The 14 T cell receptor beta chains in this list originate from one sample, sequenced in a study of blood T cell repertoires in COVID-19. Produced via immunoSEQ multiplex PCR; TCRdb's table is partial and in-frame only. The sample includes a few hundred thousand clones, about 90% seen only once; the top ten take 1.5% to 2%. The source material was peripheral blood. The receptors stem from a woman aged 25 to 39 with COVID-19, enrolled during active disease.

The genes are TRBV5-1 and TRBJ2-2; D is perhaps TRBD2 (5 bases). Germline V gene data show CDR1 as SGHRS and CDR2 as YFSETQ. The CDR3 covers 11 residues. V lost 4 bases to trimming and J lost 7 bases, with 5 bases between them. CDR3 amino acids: CASSDYGELFF. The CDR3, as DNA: TGCGCCAGCAGCGACTACGGGGAGCTGTTTTTT.

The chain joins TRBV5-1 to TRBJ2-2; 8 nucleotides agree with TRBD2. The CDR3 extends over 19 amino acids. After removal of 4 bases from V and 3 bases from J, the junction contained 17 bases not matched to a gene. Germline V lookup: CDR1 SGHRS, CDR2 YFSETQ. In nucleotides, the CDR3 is TGCGCCAGCAGCCAGAGTGTGCGAACGGGGGGGCCGGACACCGGGGAGCTGTTTTTT. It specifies CASSQSVRTGGPDTGELFF.

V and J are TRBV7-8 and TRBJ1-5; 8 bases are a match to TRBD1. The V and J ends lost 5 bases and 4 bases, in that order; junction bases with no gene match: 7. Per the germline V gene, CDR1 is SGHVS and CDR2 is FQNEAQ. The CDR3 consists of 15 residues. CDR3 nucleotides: TGTGCCAGCAGCAGGACCGGGACAGGTAATCAGCCCCAGCATTTT. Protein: CASSRTGTGNQPQHF.

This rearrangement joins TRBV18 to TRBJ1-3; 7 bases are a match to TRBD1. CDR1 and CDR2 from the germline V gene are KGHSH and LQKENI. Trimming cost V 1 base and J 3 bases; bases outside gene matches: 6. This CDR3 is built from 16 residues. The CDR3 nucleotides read TGTGCCAGCTCACCACTAACAGGGGTTAATGGAAACACCATATATTTT. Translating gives CASSPLTGVNGNTIYF.

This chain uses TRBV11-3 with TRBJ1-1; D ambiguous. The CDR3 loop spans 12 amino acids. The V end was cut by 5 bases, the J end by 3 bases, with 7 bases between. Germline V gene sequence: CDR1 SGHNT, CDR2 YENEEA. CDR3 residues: CASSPQYTEAFF. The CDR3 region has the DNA TGTGCCAGCAGCCCACAGTACACTGAAGCTTTCTTT.

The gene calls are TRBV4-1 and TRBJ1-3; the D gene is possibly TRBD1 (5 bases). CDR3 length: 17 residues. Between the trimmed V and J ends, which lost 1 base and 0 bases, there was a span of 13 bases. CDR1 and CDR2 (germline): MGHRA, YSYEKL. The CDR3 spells CASSQGGSRYSGNTIYF. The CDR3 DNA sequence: TGCGCCAGCAGCCAAGGGGGCAGTCGATACTCTGGAAACACCATATATTTT.

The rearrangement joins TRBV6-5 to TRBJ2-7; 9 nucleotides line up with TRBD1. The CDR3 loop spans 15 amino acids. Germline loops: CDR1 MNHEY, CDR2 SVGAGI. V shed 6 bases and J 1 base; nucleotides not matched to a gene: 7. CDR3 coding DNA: TGTGCCAGCAGCTTACCGGGACAGGGATCCTACGAGCAGTACTTC. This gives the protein CASSLPGQGSYEQYF.

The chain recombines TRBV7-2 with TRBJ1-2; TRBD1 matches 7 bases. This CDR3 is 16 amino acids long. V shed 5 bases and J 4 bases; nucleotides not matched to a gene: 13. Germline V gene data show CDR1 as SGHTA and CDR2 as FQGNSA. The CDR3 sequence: CASSNPRGRGAYGYTF. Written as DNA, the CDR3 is TGTGCCAGCAGCAACCCTAGGGGGCGAGGGGCCTATGGCTACACCTTC.

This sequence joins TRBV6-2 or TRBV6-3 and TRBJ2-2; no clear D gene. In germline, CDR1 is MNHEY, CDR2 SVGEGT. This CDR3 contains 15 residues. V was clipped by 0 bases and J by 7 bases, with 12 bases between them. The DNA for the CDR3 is TGTGCCAGCAGTTACTCGATAGAAGCGAGCGGGGAGCTGTTTTTT. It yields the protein CASSYSIEASGELFF.

CDR3 DNA sequence: TGTGCCAGCGGCAGGGCCGCCATATATTTT. Translating gives CASGRAAIYF. V and J are TRBV7-9 and TRBJ1-3, with D tentatively TRBD1 (5 bases). The CDR3 covers 10 residues. Germline V gene lookup returns CDR1 SEHNR and CDR2 FQNEAQ (reference sequence). Trimming stripped 8 bases from V and 11 bases from J, with 10 bases between. The whole variable domain, remainder taken from reference TRBV7-9 and TRBJ1-3, is DTGVSQNPRHKITKRGQNVTFRCDPISEHNRLYWYRQTLGQGPEFLTYFQNEAQLEKSRLLSDRFSAERPKGSFSTLEIQRTEQGDSAMYLCASGRAAIYFGEGSWLTVV.

The CDR3 sequence: CASSFGEGLNTEAFF. DNA for the CDR3: TGCGCCAGCAGCTTCGGCGAGGGCCTGAACACTGAAGCTTTCTTT. The genes are TRBV5-1 and TRBJ1-1; D is unresolved. Germline CDR1 and CDR2: SGHRS and YFSETQ. Deletions cut 2 bases from V and 0 bases from J, with 11 bases between. The CDR3 has 15 residues.

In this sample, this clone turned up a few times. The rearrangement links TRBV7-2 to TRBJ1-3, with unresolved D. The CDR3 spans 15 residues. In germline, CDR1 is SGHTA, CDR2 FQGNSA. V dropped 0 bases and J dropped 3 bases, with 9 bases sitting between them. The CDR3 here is CASSLARVGGNTIYF. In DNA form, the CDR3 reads TGTGCCAGCAGCTTAGCGCGGGTCGGTGGAAACACCATATATTTT. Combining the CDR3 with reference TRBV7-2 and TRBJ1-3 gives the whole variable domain GAGVSQSPSNKVTEKGKDVELRCDPISGHTALYWYRQSLGQGLEFLIYFQGNSAPDKSGLPSDRFSAERTGGSVSTLTIQRTQQEDSAVYLCASSLARVGGNTIYFGEGSWLTVV.

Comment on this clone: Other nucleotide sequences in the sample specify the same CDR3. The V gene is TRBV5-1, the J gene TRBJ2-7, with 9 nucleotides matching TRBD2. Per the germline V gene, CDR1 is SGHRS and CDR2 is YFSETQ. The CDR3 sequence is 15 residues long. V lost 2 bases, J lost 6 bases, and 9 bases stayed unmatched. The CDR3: CASSFRAGGQVEQYF. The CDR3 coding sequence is TGCGCCAGCAGCTTTAGGGCGGGGGGGCAGGTCGAGCAGTACTTC.

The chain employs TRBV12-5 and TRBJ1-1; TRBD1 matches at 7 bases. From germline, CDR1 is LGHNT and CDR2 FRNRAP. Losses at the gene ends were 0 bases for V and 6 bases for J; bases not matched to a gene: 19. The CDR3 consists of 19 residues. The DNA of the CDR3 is TGTGCTAGTGGTTTGGTACTCCGGGGAACAGGGGTCCCGGGCCCTGAAGCTTTCTTT. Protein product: CASGLVLRGTGVPGPEAFF.